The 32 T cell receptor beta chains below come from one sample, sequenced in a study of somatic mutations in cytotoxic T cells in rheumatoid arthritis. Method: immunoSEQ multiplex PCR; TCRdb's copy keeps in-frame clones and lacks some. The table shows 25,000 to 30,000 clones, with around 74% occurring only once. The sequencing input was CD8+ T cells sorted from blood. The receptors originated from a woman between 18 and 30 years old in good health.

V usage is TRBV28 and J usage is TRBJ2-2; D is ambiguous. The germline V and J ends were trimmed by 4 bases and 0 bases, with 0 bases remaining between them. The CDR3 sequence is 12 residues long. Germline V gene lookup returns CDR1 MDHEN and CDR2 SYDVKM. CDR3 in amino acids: CASSSNTGELFF. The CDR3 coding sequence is TGTGCCAGCAGTTCGAACACCGGGGAGCTGTTTTTT.

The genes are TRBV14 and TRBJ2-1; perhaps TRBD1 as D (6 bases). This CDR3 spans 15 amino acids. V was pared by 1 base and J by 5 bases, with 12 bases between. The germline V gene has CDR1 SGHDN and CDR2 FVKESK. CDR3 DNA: TGTGCCAGCAGCCAAGGAGGGGGACACCACAATGAGCAGTTCTTC. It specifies CASSQGGGHHNEQFF.

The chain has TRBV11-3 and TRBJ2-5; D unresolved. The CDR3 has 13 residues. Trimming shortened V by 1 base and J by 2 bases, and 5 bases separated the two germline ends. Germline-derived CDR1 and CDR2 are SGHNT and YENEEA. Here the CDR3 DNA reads TGTGCCAGCAGCTTAGTATTTCAAGAGACCCAGTACTTC. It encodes CASSLVFQETQYF.

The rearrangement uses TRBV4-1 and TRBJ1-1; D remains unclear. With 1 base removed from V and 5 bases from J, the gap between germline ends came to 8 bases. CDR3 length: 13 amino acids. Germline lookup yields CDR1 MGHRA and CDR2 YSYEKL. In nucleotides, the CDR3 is TGCGCCAGCAGCCAAGGACCCGGGACTGAAGCTTTCTTT. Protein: CASSQGPGTEAFF.

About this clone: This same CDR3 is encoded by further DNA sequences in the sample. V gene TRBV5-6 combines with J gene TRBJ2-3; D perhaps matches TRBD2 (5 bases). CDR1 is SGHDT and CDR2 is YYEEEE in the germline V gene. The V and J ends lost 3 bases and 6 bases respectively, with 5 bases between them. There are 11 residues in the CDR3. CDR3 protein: CASSWRDTQYF. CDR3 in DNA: TGTGCCAGCAGCTGGAGGGATACGCAGTATTTT.

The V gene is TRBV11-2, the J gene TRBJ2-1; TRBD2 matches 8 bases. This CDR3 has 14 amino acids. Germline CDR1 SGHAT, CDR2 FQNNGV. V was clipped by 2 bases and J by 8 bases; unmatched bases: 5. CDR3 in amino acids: CASSLLGLAYEQFF. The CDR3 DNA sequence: TGTGCCAGCAGCTTACTAGGACTAGCTTATGAGCAGTTCTTC.

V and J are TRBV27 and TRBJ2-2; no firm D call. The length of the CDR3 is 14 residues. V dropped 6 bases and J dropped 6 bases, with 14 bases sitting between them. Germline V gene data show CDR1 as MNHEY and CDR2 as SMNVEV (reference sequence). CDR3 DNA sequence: TGTGCCAGCAGGGGAAGAGTTTACCCCGGGGAGCTGTTTTTT. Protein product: CASRGRVYPGELFF.

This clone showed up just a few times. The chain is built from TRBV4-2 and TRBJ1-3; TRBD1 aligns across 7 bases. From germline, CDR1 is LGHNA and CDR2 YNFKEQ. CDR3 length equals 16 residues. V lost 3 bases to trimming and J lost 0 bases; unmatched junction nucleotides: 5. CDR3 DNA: TGTGCCAGCAGCCAGACCCGGACAGGCTCTGGAAACACCATATATTTT. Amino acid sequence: CASSQTRTGSGNTIYF.

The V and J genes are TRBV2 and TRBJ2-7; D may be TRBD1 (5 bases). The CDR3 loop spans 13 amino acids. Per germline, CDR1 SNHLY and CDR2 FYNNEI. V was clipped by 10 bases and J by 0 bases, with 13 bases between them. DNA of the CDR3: TGTGCCATCAGGGCAGAAAGCTCCTACGAGCAGTACGTC. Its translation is CAIRAESSYEQYV.

The CDR3 spells CASSLAGNTGELFF. DNA for the CDR3: TGTGCCAGCAGCTTAGCAGGGAACACCGGGGAGCTGTTTTTT. J is TRBJ2-2 and V is TRBV7-8; D is unresolved. Germline V CDR1 and CDR2: SGHVS, FQNEAQ. With 0 bases removed from V and 1 base from J, the gap between germline ends came to 3 bases. The CDR3 runs to 14 residues. Looking up the rest from reference TRBV7-8 and TRBJ2-2 gives the full variable domain: GAGVSQSPRYKVAKRGQDVALRCDPISGHVSLFWYQQALGQGPEFLTYFQNEAQLDKSGLPSDRFFAERPEGSVSTLKIQRTQQEDSAVYLCASSLAGNTGELFFGEGSRLTVL.

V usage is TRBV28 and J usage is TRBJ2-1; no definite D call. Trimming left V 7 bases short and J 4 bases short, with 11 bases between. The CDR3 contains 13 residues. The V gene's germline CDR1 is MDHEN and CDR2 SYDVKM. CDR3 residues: CASTPRHYNEQFF. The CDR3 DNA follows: TGTGCCAGCACCCCGAGACATTACAATGAGCAGTTCTTC.

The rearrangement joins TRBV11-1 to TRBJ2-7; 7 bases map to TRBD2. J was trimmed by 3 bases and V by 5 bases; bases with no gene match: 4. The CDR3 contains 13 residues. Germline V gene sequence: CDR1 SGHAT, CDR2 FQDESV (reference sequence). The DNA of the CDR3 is TGTGCCAGCAGCACTACTAGCGTCTACGAGCAGTACTTC. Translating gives CASSTTSVYEQYF.

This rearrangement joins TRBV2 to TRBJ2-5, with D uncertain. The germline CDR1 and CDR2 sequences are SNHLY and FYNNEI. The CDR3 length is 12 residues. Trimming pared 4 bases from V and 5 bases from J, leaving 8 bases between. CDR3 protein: CASSGAVETQYF. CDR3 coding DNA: TGTGCCAGCAGTGGGGCTGTCGAGACCCAGTACTTC. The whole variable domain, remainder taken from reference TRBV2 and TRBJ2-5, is EPEVTQTPSHQVTQMGQEVILRCVPISNHLYFYWYRQILGQKVEFLVSFYNNEISEKSEIFDDQFSVERPDGSNFTLKIRSTKLEDSAMYFCASSGAVETQYFGPGTRLLVL.

The CDR3 here is CASSYGVGAGYGYTF. The CDR3 bases are TGTGCCAGCAGTTACGGCGTGGGCGCAGGGTATGGCTACACCTTC. The chain recombines TRBV6-5 with TRBJ1-2; a possible D gene is TRBD1 (5 bases). Germline lookup yields CDR1 MNHEY and CDR2 SVGAGI. This CDR3 has 15 residues. With 2 bases removed from V and 5 bases from J, the gap between germline ends came to 15 bases.

This CDR3 reads CASSEGQGGYEQYF. The CDR3 coding sequence is TGTGCCAGCAGTGAAGGACAGGGAGGCTACGAGCAGTACTTC. This chain joins TRBV2 and TRBJ2-7; the D gene is possibly TRBD1 (7 bases). The V gene's germline CDR1 is SNHLY and CDR2 FYNNEI. Deletions cut 1 base from V and 3 bases from J, with 10 bases between. The CDR3 is 14 residues long.

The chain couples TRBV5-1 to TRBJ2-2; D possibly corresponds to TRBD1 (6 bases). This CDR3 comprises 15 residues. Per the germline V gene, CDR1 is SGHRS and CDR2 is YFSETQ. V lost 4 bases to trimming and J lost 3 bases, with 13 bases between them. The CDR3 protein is CASSHTEGDTGELFF. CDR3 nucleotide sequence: TGCGCCAGCAGCCACACAGAGGGGGACACCGGGGAGCTGTTTTTT.

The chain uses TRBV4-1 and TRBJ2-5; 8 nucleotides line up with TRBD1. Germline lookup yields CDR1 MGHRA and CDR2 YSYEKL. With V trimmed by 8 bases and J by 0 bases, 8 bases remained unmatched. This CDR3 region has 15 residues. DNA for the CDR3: TGCGCCAGCGAGAGGACAGGGTTCCACCAAGAGACCCAGTACTTC. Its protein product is CASERTGFHQETQYF.

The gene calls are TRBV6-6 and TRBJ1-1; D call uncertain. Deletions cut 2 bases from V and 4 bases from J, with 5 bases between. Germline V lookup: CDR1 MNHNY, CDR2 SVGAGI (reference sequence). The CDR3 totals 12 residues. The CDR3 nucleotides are TGTGCCAGCAGTTACGGCGGCACTGAAGCTTTCTTT. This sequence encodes CASSYGGTEAFF.

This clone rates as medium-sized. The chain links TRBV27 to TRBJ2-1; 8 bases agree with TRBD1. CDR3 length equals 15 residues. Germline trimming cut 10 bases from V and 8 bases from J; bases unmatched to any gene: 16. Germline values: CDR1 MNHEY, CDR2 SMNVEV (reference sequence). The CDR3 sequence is CATNSGGVGPDEQFF. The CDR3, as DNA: TGTGCCACCAACTCAGGGGGCGTAGGGCCCGATGAGCAGTTCTTC.

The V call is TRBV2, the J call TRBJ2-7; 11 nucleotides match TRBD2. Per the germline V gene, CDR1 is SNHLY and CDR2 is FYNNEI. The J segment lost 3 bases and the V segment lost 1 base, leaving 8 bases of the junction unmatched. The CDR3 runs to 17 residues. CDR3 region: CASSEGLPTSGGYEQYV. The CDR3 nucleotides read TGTGCCAGCAGTGAAGGACTACCAACTAGCGGGGGCTACGAGCAGTACGTC.

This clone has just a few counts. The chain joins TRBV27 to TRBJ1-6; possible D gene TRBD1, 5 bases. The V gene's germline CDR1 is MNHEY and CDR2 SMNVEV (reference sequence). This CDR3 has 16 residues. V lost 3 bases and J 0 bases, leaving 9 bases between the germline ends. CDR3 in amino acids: CASSLRGSSYNSPLHF. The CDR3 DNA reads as TGTGCCAGCAGTTTGAGGGGCAGCTCCTATAATTCACCCCTCCACTTT.

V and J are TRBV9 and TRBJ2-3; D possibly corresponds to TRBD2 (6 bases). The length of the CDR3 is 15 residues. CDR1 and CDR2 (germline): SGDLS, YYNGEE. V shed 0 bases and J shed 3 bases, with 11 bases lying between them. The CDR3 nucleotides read TGTGCCAGCAGCGTAGTGGGGACTTCAACAGATACGCAGTATTTT. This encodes CASSVVGTSTDTQYF.

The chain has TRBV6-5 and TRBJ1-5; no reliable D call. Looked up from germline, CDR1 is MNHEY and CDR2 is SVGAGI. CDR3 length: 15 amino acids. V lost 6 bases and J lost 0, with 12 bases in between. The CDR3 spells CASSPGQFSNQPQHF. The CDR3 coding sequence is TGTGCCAGCAGCCCTGGCCAGTTTAGCAATCAGCCCCAGCATTTT.

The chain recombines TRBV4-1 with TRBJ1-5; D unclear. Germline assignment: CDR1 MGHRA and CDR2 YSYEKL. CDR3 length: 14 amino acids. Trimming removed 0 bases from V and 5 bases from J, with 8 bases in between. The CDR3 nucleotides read TGCGCCAGCAGCCAAGAATACCTCTATCAGCCCCAGCATTTT. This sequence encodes CASSQEYLYQPQHF.

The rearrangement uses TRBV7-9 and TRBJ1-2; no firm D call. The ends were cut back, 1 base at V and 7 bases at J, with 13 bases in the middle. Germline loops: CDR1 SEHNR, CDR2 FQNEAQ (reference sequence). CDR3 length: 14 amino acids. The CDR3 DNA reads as TGTGCCAGCAGCTTAGTGGCTGCCTCCGGTGGCTACACCTTC. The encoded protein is CASSLVAASGGYTF.

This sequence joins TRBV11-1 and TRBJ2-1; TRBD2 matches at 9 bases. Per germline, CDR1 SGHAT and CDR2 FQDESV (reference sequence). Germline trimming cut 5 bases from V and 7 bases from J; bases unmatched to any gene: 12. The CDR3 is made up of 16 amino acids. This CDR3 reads CASSPFAGGRGNEQFF. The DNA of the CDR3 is TGTGCCAGCAGCCCGTTTGCGGGAGGGCGAGGGAATGAGCAGTTCTTC.

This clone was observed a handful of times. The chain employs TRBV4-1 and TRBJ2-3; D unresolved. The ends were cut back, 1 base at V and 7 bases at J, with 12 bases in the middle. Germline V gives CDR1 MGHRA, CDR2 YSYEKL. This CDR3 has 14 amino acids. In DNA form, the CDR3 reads TGCGCCAGCAGCCAAGCTGGTAGTGAGAATACGCAGTATTTT. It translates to CASSQAGSENTQYF.

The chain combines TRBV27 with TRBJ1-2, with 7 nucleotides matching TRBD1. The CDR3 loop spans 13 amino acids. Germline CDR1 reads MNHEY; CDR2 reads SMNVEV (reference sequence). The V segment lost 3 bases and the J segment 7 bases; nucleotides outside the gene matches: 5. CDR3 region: CASSFPTGLGYTF. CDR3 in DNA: TGTGCCAGCAGTTTCCCGACAGGGCTTGGCTACACCTTC.

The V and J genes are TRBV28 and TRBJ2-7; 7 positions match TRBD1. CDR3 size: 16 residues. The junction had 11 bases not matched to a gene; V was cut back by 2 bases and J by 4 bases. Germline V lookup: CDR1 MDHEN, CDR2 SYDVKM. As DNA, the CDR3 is TGTGCCAGCAGTTTACTTCCGAGACAGGGAACTTACGAGCAGTACTTC. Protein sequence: CASSLLPRQGTYEQYF.

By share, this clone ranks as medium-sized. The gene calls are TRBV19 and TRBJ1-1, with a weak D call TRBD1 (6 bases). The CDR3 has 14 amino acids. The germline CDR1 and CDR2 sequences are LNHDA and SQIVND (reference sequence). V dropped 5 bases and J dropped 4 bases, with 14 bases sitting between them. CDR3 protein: CASSQGRGGTEAFF. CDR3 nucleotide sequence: TGTGCCAGTAGTCAGGGCCGAGGGGGCACTGAAGCTTTCTTT.

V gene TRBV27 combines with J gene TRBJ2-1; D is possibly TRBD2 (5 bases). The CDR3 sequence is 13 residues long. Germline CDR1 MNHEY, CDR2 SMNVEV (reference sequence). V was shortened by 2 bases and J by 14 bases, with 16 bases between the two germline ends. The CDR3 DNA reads TGTGCCAGCAGTTTACGGGGAGATCGGGGAGAGTTCTTC. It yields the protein CASSLRGDRGEFF.

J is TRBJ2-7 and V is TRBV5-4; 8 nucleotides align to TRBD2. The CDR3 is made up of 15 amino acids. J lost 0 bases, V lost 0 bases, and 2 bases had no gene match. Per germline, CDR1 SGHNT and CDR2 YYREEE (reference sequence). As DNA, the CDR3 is TGTGCCAGCAGCTTGGGGCGGGGGGCCTCCTACGAGCAGTACGTC. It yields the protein CASSLGRGASYEQYV.